The 4 T cell receptor beta chains below all came from one sample that was sequenced in a study of blood T cell repertoires in COVID-19. Clones were sequenced by immunoSEQ multiplex PCR, and TCRdb holds only the in-frame ones, with some missing. The sample consists of some 120,000 clones, less than 90% of them appearing once. The sample consisted of peripheral blood. The source of these receptors is a man between 25 and 39 years old with acute or convalescent COVID-19.

This chain joins TRBV7-8 and TRBJ1-6; 7 bases line up with TRBD1. The germline V gene has CDR1 SGHVS and CDR2 FQNEAQ. The V and J ends lost 5 bases and 0 bases, in that order; junction bases with no gene match: 16. There are 20 residues in the CDR3. CDR3 amino acids: CASSPGAGGFDVSYNSPLHF. The CDR3 nucleotides read TGTGCCAGCAGCCCCGGGGCAGGGGGTTTTGACGTCTCCTATAATTCACCCCTCCACTTT.

The chain couples TRBV5-4 to TRBJ1-1; the D gene is possibly TRBD1 (5 bases). The germline gives CDR1 SGHNT, CDR2 YYREEE (reference sequence). V was pared by 0 bases and J by 0 bases, with 12 bases between. This CDR3 comprises 16 residues. CDR3 protein: CASSLGGRVVNTEAFF. Written as DNA, the CDR3 is TGTGCCAGCAGCTTGGGGGGCAGGGTAGTGAACACTGAAGCTTTCTTT.

The CDR3 DNA reads TGTGCCAGCAGCTTAGCCCCTAGCACCACCTACGAGCAGTACTTC. Translated, it gives CASSLAPSTTYEQYF. V gene TRBV7-2 combines with J gene TRBJ2-7, with a tentative D call TRBD2 (5 bases). The CDR3 has 15 amino acids. CDR1 and CDR2 (germline): SGHTA, FQGNSA. Trimming stripped 0 bases from V and 2 bases from J, with 11 bases between.

The chain is built from TRBV18 and TRBJ2-1; tentative D call: TRBD2 (6 bases). Germline CDR1 is KGHSH and CDR2 is LQKENI. V gave up 3 bases and J gave up 5 bases, with 11 bases separating them. CDR3 length equals 14 residues. The CDR3 DNA follows: TGTGCCAGCTCACCGACGGGACTTAACAATGAGCAGTTCTTC. It yields the protein CASSPTGLNNEQFF.